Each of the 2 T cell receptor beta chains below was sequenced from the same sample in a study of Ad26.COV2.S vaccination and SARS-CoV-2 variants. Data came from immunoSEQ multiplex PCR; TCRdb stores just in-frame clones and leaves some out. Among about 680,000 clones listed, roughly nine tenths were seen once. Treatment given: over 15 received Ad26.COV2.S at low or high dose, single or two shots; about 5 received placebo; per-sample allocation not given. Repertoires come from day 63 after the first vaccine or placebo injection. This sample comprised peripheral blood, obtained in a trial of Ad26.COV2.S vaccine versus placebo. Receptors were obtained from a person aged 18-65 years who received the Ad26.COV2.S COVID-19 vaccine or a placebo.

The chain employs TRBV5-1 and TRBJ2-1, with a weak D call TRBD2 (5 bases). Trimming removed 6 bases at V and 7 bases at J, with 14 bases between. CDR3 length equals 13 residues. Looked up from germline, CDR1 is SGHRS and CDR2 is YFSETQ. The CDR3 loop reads CASNPDFTNEQFF. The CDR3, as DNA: TGCGCCAGCAACCCGGACTTCACAAATGAGCAGTTCTTC.

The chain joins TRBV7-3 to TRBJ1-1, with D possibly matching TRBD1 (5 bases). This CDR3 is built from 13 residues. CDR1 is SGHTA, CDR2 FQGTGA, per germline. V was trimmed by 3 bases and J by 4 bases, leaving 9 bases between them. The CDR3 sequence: CASSLTVSTEAFF. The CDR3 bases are TGTGCCAGCAGCTTGACAGTTAGCACTGAAGCTTTCTTT.